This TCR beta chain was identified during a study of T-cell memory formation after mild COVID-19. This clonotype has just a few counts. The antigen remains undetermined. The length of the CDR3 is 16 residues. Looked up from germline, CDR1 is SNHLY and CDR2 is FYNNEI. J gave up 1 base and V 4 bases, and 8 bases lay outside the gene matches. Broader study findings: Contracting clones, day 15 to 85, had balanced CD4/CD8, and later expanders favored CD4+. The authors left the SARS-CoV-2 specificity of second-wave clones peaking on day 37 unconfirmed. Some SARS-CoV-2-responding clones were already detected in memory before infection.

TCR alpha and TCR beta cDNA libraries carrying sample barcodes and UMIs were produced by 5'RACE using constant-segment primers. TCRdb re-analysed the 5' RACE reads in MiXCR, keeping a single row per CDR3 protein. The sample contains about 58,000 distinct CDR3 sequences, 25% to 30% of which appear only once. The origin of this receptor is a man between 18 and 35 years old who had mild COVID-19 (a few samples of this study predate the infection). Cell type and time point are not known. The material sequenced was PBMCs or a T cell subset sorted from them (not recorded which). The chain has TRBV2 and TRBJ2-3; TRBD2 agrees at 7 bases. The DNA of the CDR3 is TGTGCCAGCAGTGTAACGGCGGGGGTGCGCACAGATACGCAGTATTTT. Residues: CASSVTAGVRTDTQYF.